Only a few counts were recorded for the clone carrying this TCR beta chain. Its specificity is not known. This CDR3 spans 17 amino acids. Trimming at V came to 4 bases and at J to 5 bases, leaving 9 bases not matched to a gene. In germline, CDR1 is SGHTA, CDR2 FQGNSA. A second PCR, run for about 6 to 11 cycles, used a sample-barcoded 5' primer plus a J-beta primer mix. From the 5' RACE reads, TCRdb called clonotypes with MiXCR, one entry per CDR3 protein. The sample includes 750,000 to 950,000 distinct CDR3 sequences, 20% to 30% of them seen just once. The data belong to a study of blood T cells in healthy people across ages. Study-wide results and caveats: No conclusive comparison of naive versus antigen-experienced cells was possible with unsorted PBMCs.

Each donor was a healthy Caucasian individual from Russia, aged roughly 6 to 90. These same data were also listed under a study on T cells of mothers and their children. Per that study: Each donor was one of three healthy Caucasian mothers or one of their six children. From each mother came over 9.5 million TCR beta CDR3 reads, and from each child came 3 million to 3.5 million.

The sequencing input was blood. The chain joins TRBV7-2 to TRBJ2-3; 13 bases align to TRBD2. The receptor was derived from a boy aged 5 to 17 in good health. This chain's CDR3 is CASSSGLTSGGLDTQYF. The CDR3 bases are TGTGCCAGCAGCTCCGGCCTGACTAGCGGGGGGTTAGATACGCAGTATTTT.